This T cell receptor (beta chain) is from a study of T cells in Graves' hyperthyroidism and ophthalmopathy. Study-wide results and caveats: It was a median about seven months before onset that the model predicted ophthalmopathy.

Stable hyperthyroidism: no ophthalmopathy progression over 18 months of follow-up. Diagnosis of hyperthyroidism was new in patients aged 18 to 65, and its duration was under 2 months. Reasons for excluding patients were uncontrolled infection, other autoimmune disease, pregnancy or lactation. The investigators amplified TCR beta CDR3 regions from RNA transcripts. First-round RT-PCR targeting the TCR CDR3 was performed with the HTBI primer set. One entry per CDR3 protein, called by TCRdb with MiXCR from the multiplex PCR reads. This table holds a few hundred thousand distinct CDR3 sequences, more than 45% found once. Germline V gives CDR1 SGHRS, CDR2 YFSETQ. The V and J ends lost 0 bases and 6 bases, in that order; junction bases with no gene match: 8. The CDR3 length is 16 residues. A few counts support this clonotype. No antigen is known for it.

The clonotype originates from a woman aged 18-29 years with Graves' hyperthyroidism. The rearrangement uses TRBV5-1 and TRBJ2-7; TRBD2 matches at 11 bases. What was sequenced was peripheral blood or thyroid tissue (not recorded which). CDR3 nucleotide sequence: TGCGCCAGCAGCTTGGGTACTAGCGGGAGTCCCAGCGAGCAGTACTTC. Translating it yields CASSLGTSGSPSEQYF.